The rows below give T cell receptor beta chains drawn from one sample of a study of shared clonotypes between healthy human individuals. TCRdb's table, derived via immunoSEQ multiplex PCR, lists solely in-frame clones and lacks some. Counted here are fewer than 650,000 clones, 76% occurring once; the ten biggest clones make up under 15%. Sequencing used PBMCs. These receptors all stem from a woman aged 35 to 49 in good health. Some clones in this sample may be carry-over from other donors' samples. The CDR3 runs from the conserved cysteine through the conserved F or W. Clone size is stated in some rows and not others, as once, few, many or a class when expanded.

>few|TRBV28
CASSSLGVRADTQYF
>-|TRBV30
CAWGTAETQYF
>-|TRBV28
CASSAPTPYGYTF
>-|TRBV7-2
CASSFTSEYNEQFF
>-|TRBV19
CASSTRLAGGLDTQYF
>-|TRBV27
CASSPRGTYYNEQFF
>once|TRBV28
CASRRHGGNTIYF
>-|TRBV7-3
CASSLTRGTEAFF
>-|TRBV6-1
CASSEAAKKLFF
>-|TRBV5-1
CASSDEGQGMDEQYF
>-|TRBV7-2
CASSPGLPLTRHTF
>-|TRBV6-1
CASSPGRGNQPQHF
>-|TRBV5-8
CASSLRSGAKNIQYF
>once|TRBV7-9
CASSTYSGSSYNEQFF
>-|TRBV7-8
CASSTLADTQYF
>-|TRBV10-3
CAISEPRDSHYYF
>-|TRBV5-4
CASRRSGGSYEQYF
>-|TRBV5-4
CASSPGLAGDYEQYF
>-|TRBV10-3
CAISPQGFGNQPQHF
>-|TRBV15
CATSIGRGYEQYF
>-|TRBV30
CAWSLAGTGVRNEQFF
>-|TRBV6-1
CASSGLPGASYEQYF
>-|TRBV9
CASSSRQGFDEQYF
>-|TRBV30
CAWSGRLASYEQYF
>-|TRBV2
CALLGNYNNKQFF
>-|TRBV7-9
CASQGGLADTDTQYF
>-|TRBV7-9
CASSLAGRDIQYF
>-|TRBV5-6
CASSPGADSYNEQFF
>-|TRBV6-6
CASSWDRGTDTQYF
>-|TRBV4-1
CASSRPPQGNEQFF
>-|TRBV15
CATSRDKGTGLPDQETQYF
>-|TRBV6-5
CASRPDRGTEAFF
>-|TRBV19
CASSIGAFANTGELFF
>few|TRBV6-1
CASSASRQGGTGELFF
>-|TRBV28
CASSLRRAANTGELFF
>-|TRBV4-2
CASSQDSPGEGTEAFF
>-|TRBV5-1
CASSLGPSSYEQYF
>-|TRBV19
CASSIGHIQYF
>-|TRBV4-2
CASSTRPTGELAGELFF
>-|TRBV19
CASLDRDNQPQHF
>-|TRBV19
CASSSTGGETQYF
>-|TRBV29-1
CSVEQDVHEQYF
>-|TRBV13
CASSPGTAFSYEQYF
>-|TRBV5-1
CASSIRDGKETQYF
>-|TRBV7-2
CASSSPTGGFEAFF
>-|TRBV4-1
CASSQGTGEYEQYF
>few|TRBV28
CASSRIQEYGYTF
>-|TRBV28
CASSYVDTSYNEQFF
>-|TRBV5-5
CASSLLDSTEAFF
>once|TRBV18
CASSPVGDGGYEQYF
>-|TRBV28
CASHGPTDTQYF
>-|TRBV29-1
CSVGDRGHEQYF
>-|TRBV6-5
CASRKQGAYTGELFF